What follows describes a single TCR beta chain. CDR1 and CDR2 (germline): MNHEY, SVGAGI. This CDR3 comprises 15 residues. Trimming removed 6 bases at V and 4 bases at J, with 16 bases between. This record comes from a study of cytomegalovirus exposure and HLA in healthy donors. PCR involved 60 Vbeta and 13 Jbeta primers. TCRdb's copy holds only in-frame clones and misses some; the assay was immunoSEQ multiplex PCR. The table lists about 190,000 clones, about four fifths of them singletons. The origin of this receptor is a woman in her twenties or thirties in good health and CMV-seropositive. Sequenced: PBMCs. This rearrangement joins TRBV6-5 to TRBJ1-5, with D perhaps TRBD1 (5 bases). CDR3 bases: TGTGCCAGCAGGGCGGCCAGACAGACTAATCAGCCCCAGCATTTT. Amino acids: CASRAARQTNQPQHF.